A selection of T cell receptor beta chains follows, all from one sample in a study of CD8 T cells in ankylosing spondylitis. TCRdb used MiXCR to reprocess the 5' RACE reads, holding one entry per CDR3 protein. The repertoire has more than 150,000 distinct CDR3 sequences, about 9.9% of them found once; the top ten carry 25% to 35%. The sequenced sample consisted of blood, either unsorted or a sorted T cell fraction (not recorded which). The source is a male donor with ankylosing spondylitis or in good health (not recorded which). Both conserved end residues are part of each CDR3. D genes are given only for firm matches. Rows give clone size only sometimes, using once, few, many, or a class for an expanded clone.

v_gene: TRBV4-3
j_gene: TRBJ2-2
d_gene: TRBD2
abundance: many
CDR3nt: TGCGCCAGCAGCCAAGTTAGCGGGGGCGTAAACACCGGGGAGCTGTTTTTT
CDR3aa: CASSQVSGGVNTGELFF

v_gene: TRBV5-1
j_gene: TRBJ2-1
d_gene: TRBD2
abundance: few
CDR3nt: TGCGCCAGCACAACGGGAGGCTACAATGAGCAGTTCTTC
CDR3aa: CASTTGGYNEQFF

v_gene: TRBV29-1
j_gene: TRBJ2-7
d_gene: .
abundance: many
CDR3nt: TGCAGCGTCGAGGAACCGAACTCCTACGAGCAGTACTTC
CDR3aa: CSVEEPNSYEQYF

v_gene: TRBV20-1
j_gene: TRBJ1-2
d_gene: .
abundance: many
CDR3nt: TGCAGTGCCGAGTGGGGGGGCGGATATGGCTACACCTTC
CDR3aa: CSAEWGGGYGYTF

v_gene: TRBV25-1
j_gene: TRBJ1-2
d_gene: .
abundance: .
CDR3nt: TGTGCCAGCAGTGAATATCCCGAAACGGGCTATGGCTACACCTTC
CDR3aa: CASSEYPETGYGYTF

v_gene: TRBV20-1
j_gene: TRBJ2-2
d_gene: .
abundance: .
CDR3nt: TGCAGTGCTAGGTCTTCTGGGGCCGGGGAGCTGTTTTTT
CDR3aa: CSARSSGAGELFF

v_gene: TRBV4-1
j_gene: TRBJ1-2
d_gene: .
abundance: many
CDR3nt: TGCGCCAGCAGCCAAGTCGGGTCTAACTATGGCTACACCTTC
CDR3aa: CASSQVGSNYGYTF

v_gene: TRBV12-3/TRBV12-4
j_gene: TRBJ1-2
d_gene: .
abundance: many
CDR3nt: TGTGCCAGCAGTTTACCGCCCGGGCCCGGCTACACCTTC
CDR3aa: CASSLPPGPGYTF

v_gene: TRBV7-2
j_gene: TRBJ2-3
d_gene: TRBD2
abundance: few
CDR3nt: TGTGCCAGCGGGGGGGAGGCAGATACGCAGTATTTT
CDR3aa: CASGGEADTQYF

v_gene: TRBV12-3/TRBV12-4
j_gene: TRBJ2-1
d_gene: .
abundance: many
CDR3nt: TGTGCCAGCATCCTCGGGAGCGGGCGAGGTGAGCAGTTCTTC
CDR3aa: CASILGSGRGEQFF

v_gene: TRBV7-2
j_gene: TRBJ2-7
d_gene: .
abundance: .
CDR3nt: TGTGCCAGCAGCTTCCCAGGATACGAGCAGTACTTC
CDR3aa: CASSFPGYEQYF

v_gene: TRBV24-1
j_gene: TRBJ2-3
d_gene: .
abundance: many
CDR3nt: TGTGCCACCGCGGGACCCAACACAGATACGCAGTATTTT
CDR3aa: CATAGPNTDTQYF

v_gene: TRBV4-1
j_gene: TRBJ2-3
d_gene: TRBD2
abundance: many
CDR3nt: TGCGCCAGCAGCCAAGAACTAAAGGGGCTAGCGGGAGTTACAGATACGCAGTATTTT
CDR3aa: CASSQELKGLAGVTDTQYF

v_gene: TRBV5-6
j_gene: TRBJ2-1
d_gene: TRBD2
abundance: .
CDR3nt: TGTGCCAGCAGCTTCCCAACGCTAGCGGGAGGGCCCGATGAGCAGTTCTTC
CDR3aa: CASSFPTLAGGPDEQFF

v_gene: TRBV15
j_gene: TRBJ2-2
d_gene: .
abundance: .
CDR3nt: TGTGCCACCAGCAGTTCCCTTCGCGGTTTCCCCGGGGAGCTGTTTTTT
CDR3aa: CATSSSLRGFPGELFF

v_gene: TRBV4-1
j_gene: TRBJ2-1
d_gene: .
abundance: few
CDR3nt: TGCGCCAGCAGCCAAGAAGAAGGGGGGGCCGATGAGCAGTTCTTC
CDR3aa: CASSQEEGGADEQFF

v_gene: TRBV29-1
j_gene: TRBJ2-1
d_gene: .
abundance: many
CDR3nt: TGCAGCGTACAGGAGAATGAGCAGTTCTTC
CDR3aa: CSVQENEQFF

v_gene: TRBV6-5
j_gene: TRBJ1-1
d_gene: .
abundance: .
CDR3nt: TGTGCCAGCAGTTTATCGGACCCGAACACTGAAGCTTTCTTT
CDR3aa: CASSLSDPNTEAFF

v_gene: TRBV12-3/TRBV12-4
j_gene: TRBJ1-1
d_gene: TRBD1
abundance: few
CDR3nt: TGTGCCGCGACAGGGAGGAACACTGAAGCTTTCTTT
CDR3aa: CAATGRNTEAFF

v_gene: TRBV10-3
j_gene: TRBJ2-2
d_gene: TRBD2
abundance: many
CDR3nt: TGTGCCATCAGTGAAACCGGACTAGCGGGAGAAACCGGGGAGCTGTTTTTT
CDR3aa: CAISETGLAGETGELFF

v_gene: TRBV4-3
j_gene: TRBJ1-6
d_gene: TRBD1
abundance: many
CDR3nt: TGCGCCAGCAGCCAAGGCACAGGGGGCGCTTCACCCCTCCACTTT
CDR3aa: CASSQGTGGASPLHF

v_gene: TRBV25-1
j_gene: TRBJ2-3
d_gene: TRBD2
abundance: many
CDR3nt: TGTGCCAGCGGCTCTAGCGGGGAGTCAGATACGCAGTATTTT
CDR3aa: CASGSSGESDTQYF

v_gene: TRBV7-9
j_gene: TRBJ2-1
d_gene: TRBD2
abundance: .
CDR3nt: TGTGCCAGCAGCCCGGGACTAGCGGGAGGGGAGCAGTTCTTC
CDR3aa: CASSPGLAGGEQFF

v_gene: TRBV5-1
j_gene: TRBJ2-2
d_gene: .
abundance: many
CDR3nt: TGCGCCAGCCAGCGGACCTCGTATACAAACACCGGGGAGCTGTTTTTT
CDR3aa: CASQRTSYTNTGELFF

v_gene: TRBV29-1
j_gene: TRBJ2-7
d_gene: TRBD1
abundance: many
CDR3nt: TGCAGCGGCTCGGGACAGGGAATGGGCGAGCAGTACTTC
CDR3aa: CSGSGQGMGEQYF

v_gene: TRBV7-9
j_gene: TRBJ2-7
d_gene: TRBD2
abundance: .
CDR3nt: TGTGCCAGCAGTCCGACTAGCGGGAGCACCTACGAGCAGTACTTC
CDR3aa: CASSPTSGSTYEQYF

v_gene: TRBV24-1
j_gene: TRBJ2-1
d_gene: TRBD2
abundance: few
CDR3nt: TGTGTCACCAGTGATTTTGAGGCGGGAGCGGGTGAGCAGTTCTTC
CDR3aa: CVTSDFEAGAGEQFF

v_gene: TRBV7-2
j_gene: TRBJ2-3
d_gene: .
abundance: many
CDR3nt: TGTGCCAGCAAGGGAAGTGGAGCGGGCGGGGATACGCAGTATTTT
CDR3aa: CASKGSGAGGDTQYF

v_gene: TRBV29-1
j_gene: TRBJ2-1
d_gene: .
abundance: .
CDR3nt: TGCAGCGCGACGGTGGGCCAGAGCTCCTACAATGAGCAGTTCTTC
CDR3aa: CSATVGQSSYNEQFF

v_gene: TRBV7-5
j_gene: TRBJ1-1
d_gene: .
abundance: .
CDR3nt: .
CDR3aa: CISVPEASQDRGIWNTEAFF

v_gene: TRBV6-5
j_gene: TRBJ2-7
d_gene: TRBD2
abundance: few
CDR3nt: TGTGCCAGCAGTTACGAGGGGCCAGGGAGGGGCTACGAGCAGTACTTC
CDR3aa: CASSYEGPGRGYEQYF

v_gene: TRBV5-6
j_gene: TRBJ1-6
d_gene: .
abundance: many
CDR3nt: TGTGCCAGCAGCCGGACTGCTTACTCCTATAATTCACCCCTCCACTTT
CDR3aa: CASSRTAYSYNSPLHF

v_gene: TRBV11-2
j_gene: TRBJ2-3
d_gene: TRBD2
abundance: many
CDR3nt: TGTGCCAGCAGCTTCCGGCCGTTGGCGGGAGGAACAGATACGCAGTATTTT
CDR3aa: CASSFRPLAGGTDTQYF

v_gene: TRBV11-2
j_gene: TRBJ2-1
d_gene: TRBD2
abundance: .
CDR3nt: TGTGCCAGCAGCCAGTCACTAGCGGGAAACAATGAGCAGTTCTTC
CDR3aa: CASSQSLAGNNEQFF

v_gene: TRBV14
j_gene: TRBJ2-7
d_gene: TRBD1
abundance: few
CDR3nt: TGTGCCAGCAGCCAACGGATAGGACAGGGGGTCTACGAGCAGTACTTC
CDR3aa: CASSQRIGQGVYEQYF

v_gene: TRBV14
j_gene: TRBJ2-1
d_gene: .
abundance: .
CDR3nt: TGTGCCAGCAGCCAAGATGGAAATGAGCAGTTCTTC
CDR3aa: CASSQDGNEQFF

v_gene: TRBV30
j_gene: TRBJ2-6
d_gene: .
abundance: .
CDR3nt: TGTGCCTGGAGCCCCTTCTTCTCTGGGGCCAACGTCCTGACTTTC
CDR3aa: CAWSPFFSGANVLTF

v_gene: TRBV2
j_gene: TRBJ1-1
d_gene: TRBD1
abundance: few
CDR3nt: TGTGCCAGCACCAGACAGGGGGCGAACACTGAAGCTTTCTTT
CDR3aa: CASTRQGANTEAFF

v_gene: TRBV7-2
j_gene: TRBJ2-5
d_gene: .
abundance: .
CDR3nt: TGTGCCAGCAGCCGGCCGGGACTCCGGCTACAAGAGACCCAGTACTTC
CDR3aa: CASSRPGLRLQETQYF

v_gene: TRBV12-3/TRBV12-4
j_gene: TRBJ2-1
d_gene: .
abundance: many
CDR3nt: TGTGCCAGCAGTCTCGGGGGTGAGCAGTTCTTC
CDR3aa: CASSLGGEQFF

v_gene: TRBV5-5
j_gene: TRBJ2-1
d_gene: .
abundance: .
CDR3nt: TGTGCCAGCAGCTCCCCAGGGGGGGCAGCCTACAATGAGCAGTTCTTC
CDR3aa: CASSSPGGAAYNEQFF

v_gene: TRBV6-1
j_gene: TRBJ2-3
d_gene: TRBD2
abundance: many
CDR3nt: TGTGCCAGCAGTCGCGAGGCCCCGGGAGGACTTAGCACAGATACGCAGTATTTT
CDR3aa: CASSREAPGGLSTDTQYF

v_gene: TRBV7-2
j_gene: TRBJ2-2
d_gene: TRBD2
abundance: .
CDR3nt: TGCGCCATTACTACACTAGCGGTCACCGGGGAGCTGTTTTTT
CDR3aa: CAITTLAVTGELFF

v_gene: TRBV10-3
j_gene: TRBJ2-3
d_gene: .
abundance: many
CDR3nt: TGTGCCATCAGTGAGTCTGGCGGAGTTCACACAGATACGCAGTATTTT
CDR3aa: CAISESGGVHTDTQYF

v_gene: TRBV20-1
j_gene: TRBJ2-1
d_gene: .
abundance: many
CDR3nt: TGCAGTGCTGCCCTCTACCAGGGTATCCCCTTGTCCTACAATGAGCAGTTCTTC
CDR3aa: CSAALYQGIPLSYNEQFF